This T cell receptor beta chain comes out of a study of post-analysis software for immune sequencing data. Overall study context: Relapsing-remitting, secondary progressive and progressive-relapsing multiple sclerosis were all included among the disease courses. Study observations and caveats: People with multiple sclerosis had a significantly lower normalized Chao1 diversity than controls did. Controls had lower frequencies than patients of 4 or 5 TRBV segments, which included TRBV5-6, TRBV5-1 and TRBV20-1.

A word on this clonotype: Its antigen is not identified.

The TCR beta cDNA libraries carried unique molecular identifiers. Starting from approximately 0.95 to 9.8 million T cells, the study yielded roughly 0.5 million cDNA molecules. TCRdb re-called the PCR reads with MiXCR, one entry per CDR3 protein. This sample has about 500,000 distinct CDR3 sequences; 40% to 55% occur once, and the top ten carry roughly an eighth. The germline CDR1 and CDR2 sequences are SGHTA and FQGNSA. Trimming removed 5 bases at V and 5 bases at J, with 13 bases between. The CDR3 spans 13 residues. The gene calls are TRBV7-2 and TRBJ2-7; D may correspond to TRBD1 or TRBD2 (6 bases each). The sequence was collected from a girl aged 10-17 years with multiple sclerosis. The sample comprised blood. The CDR3 DNA follows: TGTGCCAGCAGCGCGGGACATCCCCACGAGCAGTACTTC. Its translation: CASSAGHPHEQYF.